Listed here are 15 T cell receptor beta chains from one sample, sequenced in a study of control samples from healthy donors and cancer patients. Profiled with immunoSEQ multiplex PCR; TCRdb holds only in-frame clones, not every one. The table includes about 120,000 clones, 75% to 90% detected once. Sequenced sample: PBMCs. These receptors were obtained from a woman between 50 and 59 years old with colorectal cancer.

The rearrangement joins TRBV2 to TRBJ1-1; no firm D call. The CDR3 is 15 residues long. Trimming took 5 bases from V and 2 from J, leaving 15 bases between them. CDR1 is SNHLY and CDR2 is FYNNEI in the germline V gene. CDR3 region: CASSSNQGLNTEAFF. CDR3 in DNA: TGTGCCAGCAGTTCCAACCAAGGACTAAACACTGAAGCTTTCTTT.

V is TRBV10-1 and J is TRBJ2-2, with 7 nucleotides matching TRBD2. The V segment lost 0 bases and the J segment 7 bases; nucleotides outside the gene matches: 5. Germline loops: CDR1 WNHNN, CDR2 SYGVQD (reference sequence). The CDR3 totals 15 residues. For the CDR3, the DNA is TGCGCCAGCAGTGAGTCGAATGGCGGGAGCGGGGAGCTGTTTTTT. This gives the protein CASSESNGGSGELFF.

The chain links TRBV29-1 to TRBJ1-2, with 7 bases matching TRBD1. V trimming: 3 bases; J trimming: 4 bases; junction bases outside the gene matches: 8. The CDR3 is 14 residues long. Germline values: CDR1 SQVTM, CDR2 ANQGSEA. The CDR3 DNA reads TGCAGCGTTGATACGACAGGGCTCGGCTATGGCTACACCTTC. Residues: CSVDTTGLGYGYTF.

The rearrangement uses TRBV6-6 and TRBJ2-1; D may be TRBD2 (5 bases). The CDR3 consists of 14 residues. Trimming pared 6 bases from V and 5 bases from J, leaving 14 bases between. Looked up from germline, CDR1 is MNHNY and CDR2 is SVGAGI (reference sequence). CDR3 nucleotides: TGTGCCAGCAGCCGCTGGGGAGTTCACAATGAGCAGTTCTTC. Its protein is CASSRWGVHNEQFF.

V gene TRBV7-8 combines with J gene TRBJ1-2; possible D gene TRBD1, 5 bases. The length of the CDR3 is 15 residues. The germline V gene has CDR1 SGHVS and CDR2 FQNEAQ. V gave up 5 bases and J gave up 0 bases, with 13 bases separating them. CDR3 sequence (DNA): TGTGCCAGCAGCCCCCGGGACGTATCTAACTATGGCTACACCTTC. This encodes CASSPRDVSNYGYTF.

The rearrangement links TRBV6-5 to TRBJ2-5; possibly TRBD1 for D (5 bases). Germline CDR1 and CDR2: MNHEY and SVGAGI. CDR3 length: 13 amino acids. Trimming stripped 9 bases from V and 2 bases from J, with 13 bases between. CDR3 amino acids: CASSTELQETQYF. Written as DNA, the CDR3 is TGTGCCAGTTCGACAGAGCTACAAGAGACCCAGTACTTC.

The rearrangement uses TRBV28 and TRBJ1-1; no clear D gene. CDR1 and CDR2 (germline): MDHEN, SYDVKM. V gave up 2 bases and J gave up 6 bases, with 10 bases separating them. The CDR3 covers 13 residues. CDR3 amino acids: CASSLAHKAEAFF. CDR3 in DNA: TGTGCCAGCAGTTTAGCCCATAAAGCTGAAGCTTTCTTT.

The chain recombines TRBV4-1 with TRBJ1-1, with 7 bases identical to TRBD1. The germline V gene encodes CDR1 MGHRA and CDR2 YSYEKL. V lost 3 bases, J lost 5 bases, and 3 bases stayed unmatched. The CDR3 runs 13 residues. Here the CDR3 DNA reads TGCGCCAGCAGCCAGGTCAGGGGGACTGAAGCTTTCTTT. Amino acids: CASSQVRGTEAFF.

The CDR3 protein is CASRRGGDYGYTF. CDR3 bases: TGTGCCAGCCGTAGGGGGGGCGACTATGGCTACACCTTC. The chain employs TRBV6-5 and TRBJ1-2; the D gene is possibly TRBD1 (6 bases). The CDR3 is made up of 13 amino acids. Trimming stripped 8 bases from V and 3 bases from J, with 13 bases between. The germline CDR1 and CDR2 sequences are MNHEY and SVGAGI.

This sequence joins TRBV9 and TRBJ2-5; D might be TRBD2 (5 bases). This CDR3 is 17 amino acids long. Germline CDR1 SGDLS, CDR2 YYNGEE. Deletions cut 5 bases from V and 0 bases from J, with 20 bases between. This CDR3 is CASSGEASPENQETQYF. The DNA for the CDR3 is TGTGCCAGCAGTGGAGAGGCTAGCCCTGAGAACCAAGAGACCCAGTACTTC.

The CDR3 nucleotides are TGTGCCAGCGGGGATAGCAATCAGCCCCAGCATTTT. Residues: CASGDSNQPQHF. The genes are TRBV6-5 and TRBJ1-5; D is undetermined. The CDR3 runs 12 residues. The V and J ends lost 8 bases and 0 bases respectively, with 5 bases between them. The germline gives CDR1 MNHEY, CDR2 SVGAGI.

V usage is TRBV6-5 and J usage is TRBJ1-5, with unresolved D. The CDR3 is 13 residues long. Germline lookup yields CDR1 MNHEY and CDR2 SVGAGI. The ends were cut back, 2 bases at V and 4 bases at J, with 6 bases in the middle. CDR3 sequence reads: CASSYRENQPQHF. DNA for the CDR3: TGTGCCAGCAGTTACAGGGAAAATCAGCCCCAGCATTTT.

This chain uses TRBV10-3 with TRBJ1-1; D gene ambiguous. V was shortened by 3 bases and J by 0 bases, with 5 bases between the two germline ends. This CDR3 spans 13 amino acids. CDR1 is ENHRY, CDR2 SYGVKD, per germline. The CDR3, as DNA: TGTGCCATCAGTGACGTTCTGAACACTGAAGCTTTCTTT. This sequence encodes CAISDVLNTEAFF.

This chain connects TRBV19 to TRBJ2-7, with D uncertain. V lost 7 bases and J lost 0, with 10 bases in between. CDR1 is LNHDA, CDR2 SQIVND, per germline (reference sequence). This CDR3 is 13 amino acids long. The CDR3 protein is CASKVEGSYEQYF. The DNA for the CDR3 is TGTGCCAGTAAGGTGGAAGGCTCCTACGAGCAGTACTTC.

The rearrangement uses TRBV7-9 and TRBJ2-4, with TRBD2 matching over 8 bases. After removal of 5 bases from V and 0 bases from J, the junction contained 6 bases not matched to a gene. The CDR3 covers 16 residues. Germline loops: CDR1 SEHNR, CDR2 FQNEAQ (reference sequence). CDR3 nucleotides: TGTGCCAGCAGCGAACCTAGCGGGTTAGCCAAAAACATTCAGTACTTC. It codes for CASSEPSGLAKNIQYF.